Below are 30 T cell receptor beta chains sequenced from a single sample in a study of metastatic and nonmetastatic thyroid tumors. TCRdb re-called the PCR reads with MiXCR. The sample consists of about 10,000 clones, roughly a fifth of them appearing once. No treatment had been given to any patient before thyroid surgery. The sequenced material came from adjacent normal tissue. The origin of the receptors is a female donor with papillary thyroid cancer or a benign thyroid nodule (not recorded which). Some clones in this sample may be carry-over from other donors' samples.

In its sample, this clone was seen many times. The V gene is TRBV9, the J gene TRBJ1-2, with D unclear. There are 13 residues in the CDR3. Germline V lookup: CDR1 SGDLS, CDR2 YYNGEE. Trimming removed 0 bases at V and 8 bases at J, with 11 bases between. CDR3 nucleotides: TGTGCCAGCAGCGTAGACACGGACGGAGGCTACACCTTC. It codes for CASSVDTDGGYTF.

The V gene is TRBV7-2, the J gene TRBJ1-3; no definite D call. This CDR3 spans 15 amino acids. Trimming removed 2 bases from V and 0 bases from J, with 8 bases in between. CDR1 is SGHTA and CDR2 is FQGNSA in the germline V gene. In nucleotides, the CDR3 is TGTGCCAGCAGCTTACAACGTGACTCTGGAAACACCATATATTTT. Translation gives CASSLQRDSGNTIYF.

V and J are TRBV6-1 and TRBJ2-7; D is tentatively TRBD1 or TRBD2 (5 bases each). Germline V lookup: CDR1 MNHNS, CDR2 SASEGT. This CDR3 is built from 16 residues. V was shortened by 2 bases and J by 5 bases, with 19 bases between the two germline ends. As DNA, the CDR3 is TGTGCCAGCAGTGAAATCCGGGACGGAAACTGGGACGAGCAGTACTTC. This sequence encodes CASSEIRDGNWDEQYF.

On this clone itself: The final CDR3 position lacks the conserved phenylalanine or tryptophan, pointing to a likely read error. The rearrangement uses TRBV15 and TRBJ2-3, with D unclear. CDR1 and CDR2 from the germline V gene are LNHNV and YYDKDF (reference sequence). The CDR3 has 12 residues. With 0 bases removed from V and 8 bases from J, the gap between germline ends came to 6 bases. The CDR3 DNA follows: TGTGCCACCAGCAGAGATGTCCTTACGCAGTATGTT. Translating gives CATSRDVLTQYV.

By share, this clone counts as medium-sized. The chain has TRBV6-2 or TRBV6-3 and TRBJ2-1, with 11 bases aligning to TRBD2. The germline V gene has CDR1 MNHEY and CDR2 SVGEGT. The V and J ends lost 5 bases and 7 bases, in that order; junction bases with no gene match: 10. The CDR3 contains 16 residues. Here the CDR3 DNA reads TGTGCCAGCAGTAGTCATAGCGGGGGGGCGAGTAATGAGCAGTTCTTC. Encoded protein: CASSSHSGGASNEQFF.

Within the sample, this clone is medium-sized. The chain carries TRBV30 and TRBJ1-2; no reliable D call. Trimming pared 0 bases from V and 8 bases from J, leaving 16 bases between. The CDR3 sequence is 14 residues long. Germline values: CDR1 GTSNPN, CDR2 SVGIG (reference sequence). CDR3 DNA sequence: TGTGCCTGGAGTGTAGGGCTGGCCTTGGGAGGCTACACCTTC. It is translated as CAWSVGLALGGYTF.

On this clone: This is likely a read error, given that the CDR3 carries no conserved phenylalanine or tryptophan at its end. The DNA is left out, because the CDR3 cannot be placed on it with certainty; the CDR3 is given as TCRdb lists it. V gene TRBV12-3 or TRBV12-4 combines with J gene TRBJ1-1; TRBD1, the table's D call, was not compared with the DNA. The CDR3 spans 14 amino acids, including both terminal residues. The chain's CDR3 is CASGARTGVTEASY.

For this clone: Relative to the germline gene, one junction end is altered; a read error may explain this. The gene calls are TRBV7-9 and TRBJ1-2, with 7 nucleotides matching TRBD1. The CDR3 has 13 amino acids. CDR1 is SEHNR and CDR2 is FQNEAQ in the germline V gene (reference sequence). Written as DNA, the CDR3 is TGTGCCGGCAGCTCGACAGGGAACTATGGCTACACATTC. It translates to CAGSSTGNYGYTF.

By sample fraction, this clone is medium-sized. The chain carries TRBV6-2 or TRBV6-3 and TRBJ2-5; TRBD2 matches at 9 bases. With V trimmed by 6 bases and J by 4 bases, 3 bases remained unmatched. This CDR3 is 13 amino acids long. In germline, CDR1 is MNHEY, CDR2 SVGEGT. CDR3: CASRKTSGETQYF. The CDR3 coding sequence is TGTGCCAGCAGAAAGACTAGCGGAGAGACCCAGTACTTC.

By share, this clone ranks as medium-sized. The CDR3 nucleotides read TGTGCCAGCAGACCAACGGACAGCGGATCTTCGGGGGGCTACACCTTC. Translating it yields CASRPTDSGSSGGYTF. The chain combines TRBV27 with TRBJ1-2, with D perhaps matching TRBD1 (6 bases). This CDR3 has 16 residues. V was trimmed by 6 bases and J by 8 bases, leaving 25 bases between them. Germline V gene data show CDR1 as MNHEY and CDR2 as SMNVEV (reference sequence).

This clone was counted many times. This chain connects TRBV11-3 to TRBJ2-7, with 7 bases that match TRBD2. The V gene end was trimmed by 2 bases and the J gene end by 5 bases; junction bases not matched to a gene: 18. The CDR3 has 18 residues. Germline CDR1 SGHNT, CDR2 YENEEA. The chain's CDR3 is CASSLWGEGLLPEDEQYF. CDR3 in DNA: TGTGCCAGCAGCTTATGGGGGGAGGGTCTCTTGCCAGAGGACGAGCAGTACTTC.

This sequence joins TRBV20-1 and TRBJ2-7; D possibly corresponds to TRBD2 (5 bases). The germline V gene encodes CDR1 DFQATT and CDR2 SNEGSKA (reference sequence). The germline V and J ends were trimmed by 1 base and 2 bases, with 6 bases remaining between them. This CDR3 region has 12 residues. CDR3 region: CSARGETYEQYF. In DNA form, the CDR3 reads TGCAGTGCTAGAGGGGAGACCTACGAGCAGTACTTC.

At least ten counts were recorded for this clone. This chain joins TRBV5-1 and TRBJ2-5; D may correspond to TRBD1 or TRBD2 (5 bases each). The CDR3 has 15 residues. Germline V gene data show CDR1 as SGHRS and CDR2 as YFSETQ. With 0 bases removed from V and 1 base from J, the gap between germline ends came to 10 bases. The CDR3 spells CASSLGPGTQETQYF. The DNA of the CDR3 is TGCGCCAGCAGCTTGGGCCCCGGGACCCAAGAGACCCAGTACTTC.

This clone was seen many times. The rearrangement uses TRBV20-1 and TRBJ1-4; D gene uncertain. V was trimmed by 1 base and J by 8 bases, leaving 11 bases between them. From germline, CDR1 is DFQATT and CDR2 SNEGSKA (reference sequence). CDR3 length: 13 residues. CDR3 region: CSARVGAGEKLFF. The DNA of the CDR3 is TGCAGTGCTAGAGTGGGTGCTGGAGAAAAACTGTTTTTT.

This clone was counted at least ten times. The chain carries TRBV11-2 and TRBJ2-1; TRBD2 matches 9 bases. Looked up from germline, CDR1 is SGHAT and CDR2 is FQNNGV. The CDR3 has 14 residues. V dropped 3 bases and J dropped 5; count of bases not matched to a gene: 2. CDR3 residues: CASSFRLADNEQFF. In DNA, the CDR3 is TGTGCCAGCAGCTTCCGACTAGCGGACAATGAGCAGTTCTTC.

This clone is medium-sized. The chain joins TRBV19 to TRBJ1-2; D is unclear. The CDR3 length is 14 residues. V dropped 6 bases and J dropped 0 bases, with 11 bases sitting between them. Per the germline V gene, CDR1 is LNHDA and CDR2 is SQIVND (reference sequence). The CDR3 coding sequence is TGTGCCAGTAGGCGGGATGAATCTAACTATGGCTACACCTTC. This codes for CASRRDESNYGYTF.

With regard to this clone: An end of the junction differs from the germline gene, which may be a read error. The J gene is TRBJ2-7, the V gene TRBV12-3 or TRBV12-4, with 10 bases that match TRBD1. This CDR3 is built from 14 residues. The CDR3: CASSRQGAYVEHYF. The CDR3 DNA reads TGTGCCAGCAGCCGACAGGGGGCCTACGTCGAGCATTACTTC.

This clone occurred many times. This sequence joins TRBV29-1 and TRBJ2-5; 7 positions agree with TRBD1. CDR1 and CDR2 (germline): SQVTM, ANQGSEA. This CDR3 is built from 12 residues. V was clipped by 7 bases and J by 2 bases; unmatched bases: 4. The CDR3 loop reads CSAGDRQETQYF. The CDR3 coding sequence is TGCAGCGCTGGGGACAGACAAGAGACCCAGTACTTC.

The chain carries TRBV5-1 and TRBJ1-1; weak D call: TRBD1 (6 bases). Trimming pared 3 bases from V and 11 bases from J, leaving 17 bases between. The CDR3 extends over 13 amino acids. Germline CDR1 is SGHRS and CDR2 is YFSETQ. The CDR3: CASSSQGPANAFF. CDR3 sequence (DNA): TGCGCCAGCAGCTCTCAGGGGCCGGCGAATGCTTTCTTT.

In the case of this clone: A much larger clone is a single base away; this may be a read error. The same CDR3 also results from other DNA sequences found in this sample. The rearrangement joins TRBV9 to TRBJ1-1; the D is unclear. Germline-derived CDR1 and CDR2 are SGDLS and YYNGEE. This CDR3 has 13 amino acids. In DNA form, the CDR3 reads TGCGCCAGCAGCGGGAACGGGCACACTGAAGCTTTCTTT. It is translated as CASSGNGHTEAFF.

There are many counts of this clone. One junction end disagrees with the germline gene, perhaps due to a read error. J is TRBJ1-5 and V is TRBV6-2 or TRBV6-3; D is ambiguous. CDR1 is MNHEY and CDR2 is SVGEGT in the germline V gene. The length of the CDR3 is 16 residues. CDR3 sequence (DNA): TGTGCCGGCAGTTCTCCTGTGCTCTACCCCATTCTGACCCAGCATTTT. This codes for CAGSSPVLYPILTQHF.

The table lists this clone with many counts. The V and J genes are TRBV12-3 or TRBV12-4 and TRBJ2-3, with TRBD2 matching over 7 bases. The J segment lost 1 base and the V segment lost 7 bases, leaving 8 bases of the junction unmatched. The CDR3 loop spans 15 amino acids. The CDR3 region is CASTLPLAGTDTQYF. The CDR3 DNA sequence: TGTGCCAGCACGCTCCCGCTAGCGGGCACAGATACGCAGTATTTT.

At least ten counts were recorded for this clone. This may stem from a read error, because a much larger clone lies one nucleotide away. The missing conserved phenylalanine or tryptophan at the end of this CDR3 makes a read error likely. The J gene is TRBJ2-1, the V gene TRBV5-1, with D perhaps matching TRBD1 (5 bases). Germline values: CDR1 SGHRS, CDR2 YFSETQ. This CDR3 comprises 14 residues. Trimming removed 3 bases at V and 8 bases at J, with 15 bases between. For the CDR3, the DNA is TGCGCCAGCAGCTGGAACTCAGGGAACTATGAGCAGTTCCTC. Residues: CASSWNSGNYEQFL.

Many counts were recorded for this clone. The V and J genes are TRBV9 and TRBJ2-1; a weak D match, TRBD2 (7 bases). The germline V gene encodes CDR1 SGDLS and CDR2 YYNGEE. The CDR3 length is 16 residues. The V and J ends lost 0 bases and 9 bases respectively, with 19 bases between them. CDR3 loop: CASSVEGPVRGGEQFF. The CDR3 DNA follows: TGTGCCAGCAGCGTAGAGGGGCCCGTAAGGGGGGGTGAGCAGTTCTTC.

This clone is medium-sized (0.01 to 0.1%). This chain uses TRBV6-1 with TRBJ2-7; D ambiguous. The CDR3 length is 15 residues. CDR1 MNHNS and CDR2 SASEGT come from the germline V gene. V was clipped by 5 bases and J by 3 bases, with 17 bases between them. The CDR3 DNA sequence: TGTGCCAGCAGTTTAATGGGCCAGCCTGACTACGAGCAGTACTTC. Protein sequence: CASSLMGQPDYEQYF.

A remark on this clone: Lacking the conserved final phenylalanine or tryptophan, this CDR3 likely reflects a read error. The rearrangement uses TRBV11-2 and TRBJ2-7; TRBD1 or TRBD2 may be the D gene (6 bases each). The CDR3 runs 15 residues. Germline V gene lookup returns CDR1 SGHAT and CDR2 FQNNGV. The CDR3 sequence is CASIPGDSISHEQYL. The CDR3 nucleotides read TGTGCCAGCATCCCAGGGGACTCAATCTCCCACGAGCAGTACCTC.

This clone showed up many times. The V gene is TRBV9, the J gene TRBJ1-1, with D possibly matching TRBD1 (5 bases). The germline V and J ends were trimmed by 1 base and 7 bases, with 11 bases remaining between them. This CDR3 has 13 amino acids. Germline-derived CDR1 and CDR2 are SGDLS and YYNGEE. The CDR3 region is CASSVQGMGEAFF. CDR3 in DNA: TGTGCCAGCAGCGTACAGGGCATGGGTGAAGCTTTCTTT.

This chain joins TRBV12-3 or TRBV12-4 and TRBJ1-6, with D hard to call. This CDR3 region has 13 residues. V dropped 6 bases and J dropped 8 bases, with 11 bases sitting between them. This CDR3 reads CASRYQADSPLHF. The CDR3 DNA sequence: TGTGCCAGCAGGTACCAGGCGGATTCACCCCTCCACTTT.

This clone was counted a few times. This sequence joins TRBV12-3 or TRBV12-4 and TRBJ2-7; D is unclear. V gave up 5 bases and J gave up 3 bases, with 11 bases separating them. CDR3 length: 13 amino acids. Here the CDR3 DNA reads TGTGCCAGCAGTAGTGGTACCGACTACGAGCAGTACTTC. Protein sequence: CASSSGTDYEQYF.

This clone was counted many times. The chain links TRBV16 to TRBJ2-7; the match to TRBD1 covers 9 bases. Germline CDR1 is KGHSY and CDR2 is FQNENV. CDR3 size: 19 residues. Trimming removed 3 bases from V and 4 bases from J; junction bases left unmatched: 19. In DNA form, the CDR3 reads TGTGCCAGCAGCCACCTGGACAGGGGACCTTCCTTATCCCATTACGAGCAGTACTTC. Translation: CASSHLDRGPSLSHYEQYF.